At least ten counts were recorded for the clone carrying this TCR beta chain. This record comes from a study of T cells in Graves' hyperthyroidism and ophthalmopathy. RNA transcripts served as the template for amplifying TCR beta CDR3 regions. HTBI primers were used for first-round RT-PCR of the TCR CDR3. Using its own MiXCR run on the multiplex PCR reads, TCRdb lists one record per CDR3 protein. The repertoire holds 300,000 to 450,000 distinct CDR3 sequences, with approximately 18% as singletons. Individuals with ophthalmopathy presented a Clinical Activity Score of at least 3, a NOSPECS grade of at least 4 and a duration under 3 months. Uncontrolled infection, other autoimmune disease, pregnancy and lactation each barred patients from inclusion. The sequenced sample was blood. The clonotype was recovered from a man aged 18 to 30 with Graves' ophthalmopathy.

In DNA form, the CDR3 reads TGTGCCAGCAGCTTACTGAGCAATGAGCAGTTCTTC. This gives the protein CASSLLSNEQFF. The chain joins TRBV7-3 to TRBJ2-1; no definite D call. CDR1 is SGHTA and CDR2 is FQGTGA in the germline V gene. CDR3 length equals 12 residues. Between the trimmed V and J ends, which lost 2 bases and 6 bases, there was a span of 5 bases.